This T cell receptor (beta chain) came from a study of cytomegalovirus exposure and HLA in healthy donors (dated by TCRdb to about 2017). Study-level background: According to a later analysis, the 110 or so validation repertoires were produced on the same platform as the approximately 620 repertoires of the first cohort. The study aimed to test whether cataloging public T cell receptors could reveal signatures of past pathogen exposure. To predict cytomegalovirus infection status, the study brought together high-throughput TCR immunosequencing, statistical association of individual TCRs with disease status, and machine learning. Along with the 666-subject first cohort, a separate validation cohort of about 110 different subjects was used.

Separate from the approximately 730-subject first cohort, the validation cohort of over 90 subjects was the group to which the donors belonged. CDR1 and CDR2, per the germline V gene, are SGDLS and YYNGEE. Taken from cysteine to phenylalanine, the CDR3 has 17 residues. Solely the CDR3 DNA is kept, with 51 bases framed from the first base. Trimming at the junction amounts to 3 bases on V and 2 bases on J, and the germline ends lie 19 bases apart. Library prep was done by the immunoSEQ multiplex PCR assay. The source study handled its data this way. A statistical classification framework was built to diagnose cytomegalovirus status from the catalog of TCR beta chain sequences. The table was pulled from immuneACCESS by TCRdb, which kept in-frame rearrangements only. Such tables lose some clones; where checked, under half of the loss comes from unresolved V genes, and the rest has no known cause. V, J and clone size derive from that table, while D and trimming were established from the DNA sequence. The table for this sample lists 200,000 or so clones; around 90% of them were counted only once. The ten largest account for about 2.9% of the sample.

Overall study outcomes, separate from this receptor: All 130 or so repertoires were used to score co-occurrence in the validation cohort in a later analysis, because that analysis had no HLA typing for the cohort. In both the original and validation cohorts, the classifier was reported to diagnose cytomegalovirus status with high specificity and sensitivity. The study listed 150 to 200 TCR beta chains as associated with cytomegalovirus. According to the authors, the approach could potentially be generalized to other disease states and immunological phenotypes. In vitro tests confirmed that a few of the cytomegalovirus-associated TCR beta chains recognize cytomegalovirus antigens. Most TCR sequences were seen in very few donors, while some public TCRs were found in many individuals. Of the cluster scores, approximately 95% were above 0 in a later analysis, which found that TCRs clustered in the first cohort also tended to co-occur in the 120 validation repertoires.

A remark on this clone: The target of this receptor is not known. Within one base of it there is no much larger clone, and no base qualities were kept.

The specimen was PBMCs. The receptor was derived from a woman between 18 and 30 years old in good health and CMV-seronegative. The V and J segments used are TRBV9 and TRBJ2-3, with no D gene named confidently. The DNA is TGTGCCAGCAGCGCAGAAGCTGCCGGGTTTACCACAGATACGCAGTATTTT. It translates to CASSAEAAGFTTDTQYF.